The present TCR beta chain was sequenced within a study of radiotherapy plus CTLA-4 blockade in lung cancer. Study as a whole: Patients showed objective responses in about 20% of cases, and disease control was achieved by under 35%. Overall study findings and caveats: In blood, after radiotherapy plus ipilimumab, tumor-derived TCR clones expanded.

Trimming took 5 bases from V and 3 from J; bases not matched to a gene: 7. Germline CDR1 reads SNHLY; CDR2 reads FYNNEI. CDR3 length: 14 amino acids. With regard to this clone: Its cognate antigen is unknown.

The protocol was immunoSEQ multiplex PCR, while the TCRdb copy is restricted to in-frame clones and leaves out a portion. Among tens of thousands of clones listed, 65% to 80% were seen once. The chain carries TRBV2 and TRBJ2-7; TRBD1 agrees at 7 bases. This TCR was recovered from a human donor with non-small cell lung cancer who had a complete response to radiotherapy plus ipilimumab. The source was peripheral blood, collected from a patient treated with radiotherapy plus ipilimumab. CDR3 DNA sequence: TGTGCCAGCAGTTTTCCGGGACAGAGCTACGAGCAGTACTTC. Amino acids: CASSFPGQSYEQYF.